The T cell receptor (beta chain) described here comes from a study of blood T cell repertoires in COVID-19. This clone was recorded a few times. Germline CDR1 is LNHDA and CDR2 is SQIVND (reference sequence). The CDR3 length is 14 residues. Unmatched junction bases numbered 4, after V lost 8 bases and J lost 3 bases. Original analysis: For nucleated cells, counts were estimated from reference gene primer amplification. Generated by immunoSEQ multiplex PCR, the TCRdb table keeps only in-frame clones and is missing some. D and trimming come from the DNA, and the V and J calls and clone size come from that table. The repertoire holds tens of thousands of clones, with about 87% as singletons.

Sequenced material: peripheral blood. This sequence originates from a human donor in a cohort sampled during active COVID-19. The chain combines TRBV19 with TRBJ2-2; 9 bases match TRBD1. The CDR3 here is CASQDRGYTGELFF. The CDR3, as DNA: TGTGCCAGTCAGGACAGGGGCTACACCGGGGAGCTGTTTTTT.